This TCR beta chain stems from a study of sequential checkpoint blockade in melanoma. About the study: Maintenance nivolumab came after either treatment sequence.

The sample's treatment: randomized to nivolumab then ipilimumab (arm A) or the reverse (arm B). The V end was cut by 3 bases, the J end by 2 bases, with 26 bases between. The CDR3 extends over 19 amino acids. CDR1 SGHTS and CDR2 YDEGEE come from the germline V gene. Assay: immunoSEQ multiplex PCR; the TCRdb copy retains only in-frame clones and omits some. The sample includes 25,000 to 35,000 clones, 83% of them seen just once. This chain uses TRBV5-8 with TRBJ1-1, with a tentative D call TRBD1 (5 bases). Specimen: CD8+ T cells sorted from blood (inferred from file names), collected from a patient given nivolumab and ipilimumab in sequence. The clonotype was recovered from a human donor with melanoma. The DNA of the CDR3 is TGTGCCAGCAGCTCCTGGCCGAAGCGGGACTCCAGACCCAACACTGAAGCTTTCTTT. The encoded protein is CASSSWPKRDSRPNTEAFF.